In its sample, the clone carrying this T cell receptor beta chain was seen a few times. TCRdb reprocessed the RT-PCR reads with MiXCR, giving one entry per CDR3 protein. Of about 780,000 distinct CDR3 sequences in the sample, around 20% were seen once. Germline V gene sequence: CDR1 SGHTA, CDR2 FQGNSA. The CDR3 is 16 residues long. V lost 1 base, J lost 7 bases, and 18 bases lay in between. The entry originates in a study of response to subunit inactivated influenza vaccine. The chain recombines TRBV7-2 with TRBJ2-3, with D hard to call. The sequences come from PBMCs from blood, collected around 5 days after vaccination. The clonotype comes from a man in his forties or fifties who received an inactivated influenza vaccine. Here the CDR3 DNA reads TGTGCCAGCAGCTTAGGTGACCCCGTCAACGGGTATACGCAGTATTTT. Its protein is CASSLGDPVNGYTQYF.